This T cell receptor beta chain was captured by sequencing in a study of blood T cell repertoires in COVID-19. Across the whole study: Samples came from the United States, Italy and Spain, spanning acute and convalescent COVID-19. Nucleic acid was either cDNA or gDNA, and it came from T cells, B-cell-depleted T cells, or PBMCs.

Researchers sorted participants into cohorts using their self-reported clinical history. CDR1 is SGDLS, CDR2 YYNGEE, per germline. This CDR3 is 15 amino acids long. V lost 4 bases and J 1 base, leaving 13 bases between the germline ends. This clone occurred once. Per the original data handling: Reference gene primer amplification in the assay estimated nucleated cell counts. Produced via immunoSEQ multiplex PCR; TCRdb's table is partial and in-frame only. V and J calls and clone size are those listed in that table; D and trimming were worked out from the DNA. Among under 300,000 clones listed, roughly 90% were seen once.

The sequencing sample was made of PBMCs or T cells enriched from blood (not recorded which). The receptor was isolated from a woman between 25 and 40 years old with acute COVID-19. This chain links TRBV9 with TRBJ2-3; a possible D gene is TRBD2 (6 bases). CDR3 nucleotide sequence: TGTGCCAGCAGCACAGAGGGACTGCGCACAGATACGCAGTATTTT. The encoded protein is CASSTEGLRTDTQYF.